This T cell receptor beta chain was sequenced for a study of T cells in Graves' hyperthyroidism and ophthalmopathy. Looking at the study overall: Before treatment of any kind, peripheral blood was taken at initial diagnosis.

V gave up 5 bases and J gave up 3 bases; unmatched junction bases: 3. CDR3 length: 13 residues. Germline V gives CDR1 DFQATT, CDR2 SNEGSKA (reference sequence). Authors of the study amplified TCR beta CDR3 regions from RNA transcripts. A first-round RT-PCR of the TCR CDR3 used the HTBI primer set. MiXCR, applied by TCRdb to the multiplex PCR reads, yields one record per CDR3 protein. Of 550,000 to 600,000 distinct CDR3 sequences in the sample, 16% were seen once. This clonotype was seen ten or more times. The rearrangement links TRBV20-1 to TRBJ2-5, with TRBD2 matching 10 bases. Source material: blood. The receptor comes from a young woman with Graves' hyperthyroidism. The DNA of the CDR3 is TGCAGTGCTGGACTAGCGGACAAAGAGACCCAGTACTTC. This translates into CSAGLADKETQYF.